This is a list of T cell receptor beta chains from one sample in a study of T cell repertoires in cytomegalovirus infection. TCRdb re-derived calls from the reads in MiXCR, one entry per CDR3 protein. The sample yields approximately 250,000 distinct CDR3 sequences, over 20% seen once. The sequenced sample consisted of CD8+ T cells from PBMCs. All receptors come from a human donor in good health (CMV status not recorded). Some clones in this sample may be carry-over from other donors' samples. CDR3s include the opening cysteine and the closing phenylalanine or tryptophan. The D gene is left open where the match is weak. A row's size may be missing; if present it is once, few, many or a size class.

j_call: TRBJ1-1
v_call: TRBV20-1
clone_size: few
d_call: -
cdr3_aa: CSAITGAEAFF
cdr3_nt: TGCAGTGCTATAACCGGGGCCGAAGCTTTCTTT

j_call: TRBJ1-1
v_call: TRBV19
clone_size: few
d_call: -
cdr3_aa: CASSPVAVAEAFF
cdr3_nt: TGTGCCAGTAGCCCCGTGGCCGTCGCTGAAGCTTTCTTT

j_call: TRBJ2-3
v_call: TRBV28
clone_size: -
d_call: -
cdr3_aa: CASSFAMIGDISSTDTQYF
cdr3_nt: TGTGCCAGCAGTTTCGCTATGATAGGGGACATATCTAGCACAGATACGCAGTATTTT

j_call: TRBJ2-7
v_call: TRBV7-8
clone_size: many
d_call: -
cdr3_aa: CASSLRPGPERAYEQYF
cdr3_nt: TGTGCCAGCAGCTTAAGACCAGGACCCGAACGGGCCTACGAGCAGTACTTC

j_call: TRBJ2-1
v_call: TRBV28
clone_size: many
d_call: TRBD2
cdr3_aa: CASSLIGGDNEQFF
cdr3_nt: TGTGCCAGCAGTTTAATTGGGGGGGACAATGAGCAGTTCTTC

j_call: TRBJ2-7
v_call: TRBV7-8
clone_size: many
d_call: -
cdr3_aa: CASSHPSDEQYF
cdr3_nt: TGTGCCAGCAGCCACCCCAGCGACGAGCAGTACTTC

j_call: TRBJ1-4
v_call: TRBV6-6
clone_size: many
d_call: TRBD1
cdr3_aa: CASSQDRATNEKLFF
cdr3_nt: TGTGCCAGCAGTCAAGACAGGGCAACTAATGAAAAACTGTTTTTT

j_call: TRBJ2-1
v_call: TRBV20-1
clone_size: -
d_call: TRBD1
cdr3_aa: CSAPRGRGLYNEQFF
cdr3_nt: TGCAGTGCTCCACGCGGCAGGGGGCTCTACAATGAGCAGTTCTTC

j_call: TRBJ2-7
v_call: TRBV5-5
clone_size: -
d_call: -
cdr3_aa: CAGSSRLGYEQYF
cdr3_nt: TGTGCCGGCAGCTCCCGGCTTGGATACGAGCAGTACTTC

j_call: TRBJ2-3
v_call: TRBV28
clone_size: few
d_call: TRBD1
cdr3_aa: CASNDRGESDTQYF
cdr3_nt: TGTGCCAGCAACGACAGGGGAGAATCAGATACGCAGTATTTT

j_call: TRBJ2-3
v_call: TRBV28
clone_size: many
d_call: TRBD1
cdr3_aa: CASSLPGTGGLSDTQYF
cdr3_nt: TGTGCCAGCAGTCTCCCCGGGACAGGGGGTTTGTCAGATACGCAGTATTTT

j_call: TRBJ1-3
v_call: TRBV28
clone_size: few
d_call: -
cdr3_aa: CASSVDPSSGNTIYF
cdr3_nt: TGTGCCAGCAGTGTCGATCCCAGCTCTGGAAACACCATATATTTT

j_call: TRBJ1-2
v_call: TRBV7-9
clone_size: -
d_call: TRBD1
cdr3_aa: CASSSPLGDRGVNYGYTF
cdr3_nt: TGTGCCAGCAGCTCCCCCCTCGGGGACAGGGGCGTTAACTATGGCTACACCTTC

j_call: TRBJ2-1
v_call: TRBV10-3
clone_size: few
d_call: TRBD2
cdr3_aa: CAISELWTSSDEQFF
cdr3_nt: TGTGCCATCAGTGAACTATGGACTAGCTCCGATGAGCAGTTCTTC

j_call: TRBJ2-5
v_call: TRBV7-9
clone_size: -
d_call: TRBD1
cdr3_aa: CASSPYIIPGQGKKETQYF
cdr3_nt: TGTGCCAGCAGCCCATATATAATACCGGGACAGGGGAAAAAAGAGACCCAGTACTTC

j_call: TRBJ2-1
v_call: TRBV20-1
clone_size: few
d_call: -
cdr3_aa: CSARDRASNEQFF
cdr3_nt: TGCAGTGCTAGAGATCGAGCGTCGAATGAGCAGTTCTTC

j_call: TRBJ2-2
v_call: TRBV2
clone_size: many
d_call: -
cdr3_aa: CASSEFVSTGELFF
cdr3_nt: TGTGCCAGCAGTGAATTCGTTTCCACCGGGGAGCTGTTTTTT

j_call: TRBJ1-1
v_call: TRBV7-9
clone_size: -
d_call: -
cdr3_aa: CASSLVRESNTEAFF
cdr3_nt: TGTGCCAGCAGCTTAGTTAGGGAGTCGAACACTGAAGCTTTCTTT

j_call: TRBJ2-5
v_call: TRBV29-1
clone_size: once
d_call: -
cdr3_aa: CSVDWGETQYF
cdr3_nt: TGCAGCGTTGATTGGGGCGAGACCCAGTACTTC

j_call: TRBJ2-7
v_call: TRBV7-3
clone_size: -
d_call: TRBD2
cdr3_aa: CASSYPFSGGPYEQYF
cdr3_nt: TGTGCCAGCAGTTACCCTTTTTCGGGGGGGCCCTACGAGCAGTACTTC

j_call: TRBJ1-5
v_call: TRBV6-6
clone_size: -
d_call: -
cdr3_aa: CASSYLAGHNQPQHF
cdr3_nt: TGTGCCAGCAGCTACCTGGCGGGTCACAATCAGCCCCAGCATTTT

j_call: TRBJ1-1
v_call: TRBV20-1
clone_size: few
d_call: -
cdr3_aa: CSARDLRGPEKWAFF
cdr3_nt: TGCAGTGCTAGAGATCTTAGGGGCCCGGAGAAGTGGGCTTTCTTT

j_call: TRBJ2-5
v_call: TRBV10-2
clone_size: -
d_call: TRBD2
cdr3_aa: CASSDRLAGVRETQYF
cdr3_nt: TGCGCCAGCAGTGATCGACTAGCGGGGGTTCGAGAGACCCAGTACTTC

j_call: TRBJ2-1
v_call: TRBV27
clone_size: few
d_call: TRBD2
cdr3_aa: CASSPGAAGGSYNEQFF
cdr3_nt: TGTGCCAGCAGTCCCGGGGCAGCGGGGGGCTCCTACAATGAGCAGTTCTTC

j_call: TRBJ2-7
v_call: TRBV28
clone_size: once
d_call: -
cdr3_aa: CASSFVRSSYEQYF
cdr3_nt: TGTGCCAGCAGTTTCGTCCGTAGCTCCTACGAGCAGTACTTC

j_call: TRBJ2-2
v_call: TRBV28
clone_size: -
d_call: TRBD2
cdr3_aa: CASSWEGWTGELFF
cdr3_nt: TGTGCCAGCAGTTGGGAGGGGTGGACCGGGGAGCTGTTTTTT

j_call: TRBJ2-7
v_call: TRBV7-2
clone_size: many
d_call: -
cdr3_aa: CASSPRSSYEQYF
cdr3_nt: TGTGCCAGCAGCCCTAGGAGCTCCTACGAGCAGTACTTC

j_call: TRBJ1-6
v_call: TRBV13
clone_size: many
d_call: TRBD1
cdr3_aa: CASSTDRVDGSPLHF
cdr3_nt: TGTGCCAGCAGCACGGACAGGGTAGATGGTTCACCCCTCCACTTT

j_call: TRBJ1-4
v_call: TRBV2
clone_size: few
d_call: -
cdr3_aa: CASSGGEKLFF
cdr3_nt: TGTGCCAGCAGTGGCGGTGAAAAACTGTTTTTT

j_call: TRBJ1-5
v_call: TRBV20-1
clone_size: many
d_call: -
cdr3_aa: CSARDSLAVNQPQHF
cdr3_nt: TGCAGTGCTAGAGATTCCCTCGCAGTCAATCAGCCCCAGCATTTT

j_call: TRBJ1-1
v_call: TRBV29-1
clone_size: -
d_call: -
cdr3_aa: CSVRGGGTEAFF
cdr3_nt: TGCAGCGTTCGGGGGGGGGGCACTGAAGCTTTCTTT

j_call: TRBJ1-3
v_call: TRBV3-1
clone_size: -
d_call: -
cdr3_aa: CASSQGMTSGNTIYF
cdr3_nt: TGTGCCAGCAGCCAAGGGATGACCTCTGGAAACACCATATATTTT

j_call: TRBJ2-7
v_call: TRBV28
clone_size: few
d_call: -
cdr3_aa: CASSSLEGVNEQYF
cdr3_nt: TGTGCCAGCAGCTCCCTTGAGGGGGTGAACGAGCAGTACTTC

j_call: TRBJ2-1
v_call: TRBV5-1
clone_size: -
d_call: TRBD2
cdr3_aa: CASSLAFSGGANEQFF
cdr3_nt: TGCGCCAGCAGCTTGGCCTTCAGCGGGGGGGCAAATGAGCAGTTCTTC

j_call: TRBJ1-6
v_call: TRBV4-2
clone_size: -
d_call: TRBD1
cdr3_aa: CASSRTGTNYNSPLHF
cdr3_nt: TGTGCCAGCAGCCGGACAGGGACCAACTATAATTCACCCCTCCACTTT

j_call: TRBJ2-3
v_call: TRBV28
clone_size: -
d_call: -
cdr3_aa: CASSWLPSTDTQYF
cdr3_nt: TGTGCCAGCAGTTGGTTACCTAGCACAGATACGCAGTATTTT

j_call: TRBJ1-1
v_call: TRBV19
clone_size: many
d_call: -
cdr3_aa: CASGQPTEAFF
cdr3_nt: TGTGCCAGTGGACAGCCCACTGAAGCTTTCTTT

j_call: TRBJ2-3
v_call: TRBV7-2
clone_size: many
d_call: -
cdr3_aa: CASSLAQGTDTQYF
cdr3_nt: TGTGCCAGCAGCTTAGCCCAGGGGACAGATACGCAGTATTTT

j_call: TRBJ2-3
v_call: TRBV2
clone_size: -
d_call: TRBD2
cdr3_aa: CASRETSGSKDTQYF
cdr3_nt: TGTGCCAGCAGGGAGACTAGCGGGTCTAAAGATACGCAGTATTTT

j_call: TRBJ1-1
v_call: TRBV4-2
clone_size: -
d_call: -
cdr3_aa: CASSPEEGGTEAFF
cdr3_nt: TGTGCCAGCAGCCCTGAAGAAGGGGGGACTGAAGCTTTCTTT

j_call: TRBJ2-5
v_call: TRBV7-9
clone_size: few
d_call: TRBD1
cdr3_aa: CASNTGVETQYF
cdr3_nt: TGTGCCAGCAACACAGGGGTAGAGACCCAGTACTTC

j_call: TRBJ1-1
v_call: TRBV29-1
clone_size: -
d_call: -
cdr3_aa: CSVDTPLGAFF
cdr3_nt: TGCAGCGTCGACACCCCGCTCGGAGCTTTCTTT

j_call: TRBJ2-2
v_call: TRBV7-4
clone_size: many
d_call: -
cdr3_aa: CASSLEPGHKHTGELFF
cdr3_nt: TGTGCCAGCAGCTTAGAGCCGGGACATAAGCACACCGGGGAGCTGTTTTTT

j_call: TRBJ1-5
v_call: TRBV19
clone_size: -
d_call: -
cdr3_aa: CASTDTGYQPQHF
cdr3_nt: TGTGCCAGTACCGATACGGGGTATCAGCCCCAGCATTTT

j_call: TRBJ2-7
v_call: TRBV7-6
clone_size: -
d_call: -
cdr3_aa: CASSTRLTGNYYEQYF
cdr3_nt: TGTGCCAGCAGCACGCGCCTAACAGGGAATTACTACGAGCAGTACTTC

j_call: TRBJ1-2
v_call: TRBV2
clone_size: -
d_call: -
cdr3_aa: CASSEGSLYGYTF
cdr3_nt: TGTGCCAGCAGTGAAGGGAGCCTCTATGGCTACACCTTC

j_call: TRBJ2-3
v_call: TRBV7-6
clone_size: many
d_call: -
cdr3_aa: CASSLRAAYTDTQYF
cdr3_nt: TGTGCCAGCAGCTTAAGGGCGGCCTACACAGATACGCAGTATTTT

j_call: TRBJ1-2
v_call: TRBV7-9
clone_size: -
d_call: -
cdr3_aa: CASSFDSVYGYTF
cdr3_nt: TGTGCCAGCAGCTTTGACAGTGTCTATGGCTACACCTTC

j_call: TRBJ2-3
v_call: TRBV29-1
clone_size: -
d_call: -
cdr3_aa: CSVVAGASTDTQYF
cdr3_nt: TGCAGCGTTGTGGCGGGGGCGAGCACAGATACGCAGTATTTT

j_call: TRBJ1-2
v_call: TRBV11-2
clone_size: few
d_call: -
cdr3_aa: CASSGGGGYGYTF
cdr3_nt: TGTGCCAGCAGCGGCGGGGGGGGCTATGGCTACACCTTC

j_call: TRBJ2-3
v_call: TRBV2
clone_size: -
d_call: -
cdr3_aa: CASTTESLADTQYF
cdr3_nt: TGTGCCAGCACCACTGAGAGCCTAGCGGATACGCAGTATTTT

j_call: TRBJ2-1
v_call: TRBV28
clone_size: -
d_call: -
cdr3_aa: CASSLWGEISYNEQFF
cdr3_nt: TGTGCCAGCAGTTTATGGGGGGAGATTTCCTACAATGAGCAGTTCTTC

j_call: TRBJ1-2
v_call: TRBV6-5
clone_size: -
d_call: -
cdr3_aa: CASSYGPGDYGYTF
cdr3_nt: TGTGCCAGCAGTTACGGTCCAGGGGACTATGGCTACACCTTC

j_call: TRBJ2-5
v_call: TRBV28
clone_size: -
d_call: -
cdr3_aa: CATLRGGTQYF
cdr3_nt: TGTGCCACCCTCAGGGGAGGGACCCAGTACTTC